This T cell receptor beta chain was documented in a study of blood T cell repertoires in COVID-19. Sequenced by immunoSEQ multiplex PCR; TCRdb stores in-frame clones only, minus some. This table has around 180,000 clones, around 85% appearing once. Germline loops: CDR1 SGHTA, CDR2 FQGNSA. Unmatched junction bases numbered 7, after V lost 1 base and J lost 6 bases. CDR3 size: 15 residues. The V call is TRBV7-2, the J call TRBJ1-1, with TRBD1 matching 8 bases. This clonotype was obtained from a man at least 80 years old with COVID-19, enrolled during active disease. Specimen: peripheral blood. The CDR3 nucleotides are TGTGCCAGCAGCTTAGAAGCGGTGACAGGGGCTGAAGCTTTCTTT. Translation: CASSLEAVTGAEAFF.